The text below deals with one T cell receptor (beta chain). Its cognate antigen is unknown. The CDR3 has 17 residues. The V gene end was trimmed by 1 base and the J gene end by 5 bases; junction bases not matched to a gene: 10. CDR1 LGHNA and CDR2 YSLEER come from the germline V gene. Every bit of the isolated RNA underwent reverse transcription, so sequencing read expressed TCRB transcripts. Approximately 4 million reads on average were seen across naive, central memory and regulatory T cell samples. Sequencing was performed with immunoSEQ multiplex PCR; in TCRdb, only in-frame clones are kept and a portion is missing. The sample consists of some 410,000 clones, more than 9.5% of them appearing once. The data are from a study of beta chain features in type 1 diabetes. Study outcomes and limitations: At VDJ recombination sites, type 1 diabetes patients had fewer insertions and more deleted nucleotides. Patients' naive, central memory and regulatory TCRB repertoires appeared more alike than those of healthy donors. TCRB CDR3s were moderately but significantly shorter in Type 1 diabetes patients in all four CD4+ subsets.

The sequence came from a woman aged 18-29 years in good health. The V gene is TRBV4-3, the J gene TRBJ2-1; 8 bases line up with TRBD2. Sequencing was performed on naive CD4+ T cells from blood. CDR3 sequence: CASSQVPGGAAHNEQFF. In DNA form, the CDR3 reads TGCGCCAGCAGCCAAGTCCCGGGGGGGGCGGCCCACAATGAGCAGTTCTTC.